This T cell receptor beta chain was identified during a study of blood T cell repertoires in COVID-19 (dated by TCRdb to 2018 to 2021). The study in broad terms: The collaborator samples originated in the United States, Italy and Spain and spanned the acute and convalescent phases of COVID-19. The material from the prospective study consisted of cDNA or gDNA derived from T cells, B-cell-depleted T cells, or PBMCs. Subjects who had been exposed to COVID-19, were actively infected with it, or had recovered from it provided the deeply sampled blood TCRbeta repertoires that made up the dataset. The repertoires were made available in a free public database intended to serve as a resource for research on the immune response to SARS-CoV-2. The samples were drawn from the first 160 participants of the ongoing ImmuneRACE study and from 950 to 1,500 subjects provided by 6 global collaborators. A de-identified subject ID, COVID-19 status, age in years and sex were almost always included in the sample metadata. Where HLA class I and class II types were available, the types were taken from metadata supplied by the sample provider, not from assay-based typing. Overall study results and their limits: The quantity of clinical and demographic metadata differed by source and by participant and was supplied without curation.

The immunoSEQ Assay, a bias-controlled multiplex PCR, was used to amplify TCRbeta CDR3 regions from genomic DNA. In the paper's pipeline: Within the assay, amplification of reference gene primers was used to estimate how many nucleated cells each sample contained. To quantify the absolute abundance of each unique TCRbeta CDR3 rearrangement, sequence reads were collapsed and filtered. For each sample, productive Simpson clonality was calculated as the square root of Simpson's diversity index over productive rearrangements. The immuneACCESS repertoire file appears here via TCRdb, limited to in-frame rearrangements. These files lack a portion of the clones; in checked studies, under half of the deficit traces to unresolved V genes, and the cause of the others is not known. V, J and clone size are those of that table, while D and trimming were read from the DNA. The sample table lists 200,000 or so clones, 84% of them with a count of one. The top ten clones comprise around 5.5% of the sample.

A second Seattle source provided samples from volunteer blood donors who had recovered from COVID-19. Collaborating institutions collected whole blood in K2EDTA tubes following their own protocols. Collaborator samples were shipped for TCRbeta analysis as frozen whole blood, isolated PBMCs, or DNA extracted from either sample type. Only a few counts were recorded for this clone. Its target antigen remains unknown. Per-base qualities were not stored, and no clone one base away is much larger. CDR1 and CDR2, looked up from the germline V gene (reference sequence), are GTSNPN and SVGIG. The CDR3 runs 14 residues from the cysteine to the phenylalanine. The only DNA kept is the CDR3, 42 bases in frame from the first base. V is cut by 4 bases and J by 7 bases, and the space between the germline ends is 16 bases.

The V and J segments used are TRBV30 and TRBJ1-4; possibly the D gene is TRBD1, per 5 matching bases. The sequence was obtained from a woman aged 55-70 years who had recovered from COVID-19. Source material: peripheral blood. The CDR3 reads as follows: CAWTAGESGEKLFF. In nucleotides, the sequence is TGTGCCTGGACCGCGGGGGAGAGTGGTGAAAAACTGTTTTTT.